This entry lists 31 T cell receptor beta chains sequenced from one sample in a study of T cell repertoires in cytomegalovirus infection. TCRdb re-analysed the reads in MiXCR, keeping a single row per CDR3 protein. This sample has over 450,000 distinct CDR3 sequences, with around 10% found just once. The sequenced material came from PBMCs. These receptors were collected from a human donor in good health (CMV status not recorded). Some clones in this sample may be carry-over from other donors' samples.

The chain links TRBV3-1 to TRBJ2-1; 9 positions match TRBD2. The CDR3 contains 16 residues. The junction had 7 bases not matched to a gene; V was cut back by 1 base and J by 6 bases. The V gene's germline CDR1 is LGHDT and CDR2 YNNKEL (reference sequence). CDR3 region: CASSQGLAGTGNEQFF. DNA for the CDR3: TGTGCCAGCAGCCAAGGTCTAGCGGGGACTGGCAATGAGCAGTTCTTC.

The chain combines TRBV29-1 with TRBJ1-1; D is unresolved. Germline loops: CDR1 SQVTM, CDR2 ANQGSEA. Deletions cut 4 bases from V and 1 base from J, with 10 bases between. CDR3 size: 13 residues. The CDR3 sequence: CSVGGRTNTEAFF. Here the CDR3 DNA reads TGCAGCGTTGGAGGACGGACGAACACTGAAGCTTTCTTT.

This clonotype was seen a handful of times. This rearrangement joins TRBV9 to TRBJ1-2, with D tentatively TRBD1 (6 bases). V gave up 0 bases and J gave up 8 bases, with 17 bases separating them. CDR3 length equals 15 residues. Germline lookup yields CDR1 SGDLS and CDR2 YYNGEE. The CDR3 loop is CASSVAGGRSDGYTF. As DNA, the CDR3 is TGTGCCAGCAGCGTAGCTGGGGGGCGATCCGACGGCTACACCTTC. The full variable domain, in which reference TRBV9 and TRBJ1-2 provide the parts outside the CDR3, is DSGVTQTPKHLITATGQRVTLRCSPRSGDLSVYWYQQSLDQGLQFLIQYYNGEERAKGNILERFSAQQFPDLHSELNLSSLELGDSALYFCASSVAGGRSDGYTFGSGTRLTVV.

Many counts were recorded for this clonotype. J is TRBJ1-4 and V is TRBV6-1; D unresolved. Trimming stripped 1 base from V and 16 bases from J, with 13 bases between. Germline V gene sequence: CDR1 MNHNS, CDR2 SASEGT. The CDR3 is 12 residues long. CDR3 coding DNA: TGTGCCAGCAGTGAAGGACTTGGGAGACCGTTTTTT. Amino acid sequence: CASSEGLGRPFF.

This clonotype was counted a few times. The chain combines TRBV5-6 with TRBJ2-2, with TRBD2 identical over 13 bases. There are 18 residues in the CDR3. Germline CDR1 is SGHDT and CDR2 is YYEEEE. V was pared by 4 bases and J by 4 bases, with 10 bases of the junction left unmatched. The CDR3 loop reads CASSPNPGLAGPTGELFF. The CDR3 DNA reads TGTGCCAGCAGCCCCAACCCGGGACTAGCGGGGCCCACCGGGGAGCTGTTTTTT.

This clonotype was seen more than once but under ten times. V usage is TRBV20-1 and J usage is TRBJ2-3; D may correspond to TRBD1 or TRBD2 (5 bases each). Germline assignment: CDR1 DFQATT and CDR2 SNEGSKA (reference sequence). This CDR3 has 15 amino acids. The V end lost 5 bases, the J end lost 4 bases, and 19 bases lay between the germline ends. CDR3 amino acids: CSASPGIGVADTQYF. The CDR3 bases are TGCAGTGCTTCCCCCGGGATAGGGGTTGCAGATACGCAGTATTTT.

Only a few counts were recorded for this clonotype. As DNA, the CDR3 is TGCAGTGCTAGATCAGGGACAGCGAACACTGAAGCTTTCTTT. This translates into CSARSGTANTEAFF. The chain carries TRBV20-1 and TRBJ1-1; the match to TRBD1 covers 7 bases. The CDR3 has 14 residues. Germline V gives CDR1 DFQATT, CDR2 SNEGSKA (reference sequence). V lost 2 bases, J lost 1 base, and 4 bases stayed unmatched.

This clonotype appeared many times. J is TRBJ1-4 and V is TRBV7-9, with unresolved D. The germline V gene encodes CDR1 SEHNR and CDR2 FQNEAQ (reference sequence). The CDR3 length is 10 residues. With 10 bases removed from V and 6 bases from J, the gap between germline ends came to 6 bases. The CDR3 loop reads CAIHDEKLFF. The DNA of the CDR3 is TGTGCCATCCATGATGAAAAACTGTTTTTT.

Only a few counts were recorded for this clonotype. The chain uses TRBV5-1 and TRBJ2-5; D may be TRBD2 (7 bases). V was pared by 1 base and J by 3 bases, with 25 bases between. The CDR3 has 19 residues. Looked up from germline, CDR1 is SGHRS and CDR2 is YFSETQ. CDR3 amino acids: CASSLQGRRLADGEETQYF. The CDR3 nucleotides are TGCGCCAGCAGCTTGCAGGGGCGAAGGCTAGCGGATGGAGAAGAGACCCAGTACTTC.

The genes are TRBV30 and TRBJ2-5; no definite D call. The CDR3 sequence is 12 residues long. The V and J ends lost 0 bases and 4 bases respectively, with 6 bases between them. The germline V gene has CDR1 GTSNPN and CDR2 SVGIG (reference sequence). The CDR3 DNA is TGTGCCTGGAGTGTAACCGCAGAGACCCAGTACTTC. Protein sequence: CAWSVTAETQYF.

This clonotype came up many times. This chain links TRBV11-3 with TRBJ2-7, with 14 bases that match TRBD2. Germline values: CDR1 SGHNT, CDR2 YENEEA. The CDR3 sequence is 15 residues long. Trimming at V came to 4 bases and at J to 7 bases, leaving 6 bases not matched to a gene. CDR3 region: CASSSGLAGGGEQYF. The CDR3 nucleotides are TGTGCCAGCAGCTCCGGACTAGCGGGAGGCGGAGAGCAGTACTTC.

This clonotype was seen many times. DNA for the CDR3: TGTGCCAGCAGCCAAGAAGGGCTAGCGGAAAGCTCCTACGAGCAGTACTTC. Translating gives CASSQEGLAESSYEQYF. The V gene is TRBV4-2, the J gene TRBJ2-7; 7 bases agree with TRBD2. This CDR3 has 17 residues. Germline V gene lookup returns CDR1 LGHNA and CDR2 YNFKEQ. V gave up 0 bases and J gave up 0 bases; unmatched junction bases: 8.

The chain links TRBV10-3 to TRBJ2-7; TRBD1 matches 7 bases. Germline V lookup: CDR1 ENHRY, CDR2 SYGVKD. The length of the CDR3 is 15 residues. The junction had 4 bases not matched to a gene; V was cut back by 2 bases and J by 0 bases. The DNA for the CDR3 is TGTGCCATCAGTGAGAGGGGGACAGCCTCCTACGAGCAGTACTTC. Its translation is CAISERGTASYEQYF.

In its sample, this clonotype was seen many times. The rearrangement joins TRBV28 to TRBJ1-5; 7 positions agree with TRBD1. Germline lookup yields CDR1 MDHEN and CDR2 SYDVKM. The CDR3 has 17 amino acids. J was trimmed by 0 bases and V by 5 bases; bases with no gene match: 10. CDR3 protein: CASSPNRGGDSNQPQHF. CDR3 DNA: TGTGCCAGCAGTCCTAACAGGGGAGGAGATAGCAATCAGCCCCAGCATTTT.

There are a few counts of this clonotype. The chain carries TRBV28 and TRBJ2-7, with D possibly matching TRBD1 (6 bases). This CDR3 is built from 16 residues. V was pared by 1 base and J by 6 bases, with 19 bases between. The germline CDR1 and CDR2 sequences are MDHEN and SYDVKM. The CDR3 sequence: CASSLYRSQGRVEQYF. CDR3 DNA sequence: TGTGCCAGCAGTTTATATCGATCACAGGGAAGAGTCGAGCAGTACTTC.

The chain couples TRBV10-3 to TRBJ2-3, with TRBD1 identical over 8 bases. CDR3 length: 15 residues. Trimming removed 5 bases from V and 2 bases from J; junction bases left unmatched: 6. Germline CDR1 reads ENHRY; CDR2 reads SYGVKD. CDR3 DNA sequence: TGTGCCATCAGTATCACGGGACAGGCCACAGATACGCAGTATTTT. This gives the protein CAISITGQATDTQYF.

This clonotype has a handful of counts. The chain is built from TRBV29-1 and TRBJ2-1, with a tentative D call TRBD1 (6 bases). Germline CDR1 and CDR2: SQVTM and ANQGSEA. V was shortened by 6 bases and J by 7 bases, with 10 bases between the two germline ends. CDR3 length: 11 amino acids. The CDR3 DNA sequence: TGCAGCGTGCTACAGGGAAATGAGCAGTTCTTC. Translating it yields CSVLQGNEQFF.

This clonotype was recorded many times. The CDR3 DNA is TGTGCCAGCAGTTTCGGGGCGGCCCGGTCCCTCCACTTT. Translation gives CASSFGAARSLHF. The genes are TRBV28 and TRBJ1-6, with D possibly being TRBD1 (5 bases). V lost 3 bases, J lost 14 bases, and 14 bases lay in between. Germline values: CDR1 MDHEN, CDR2 SYDVKM. The CDR3 is made up of 13 amino acids.

This clonotype was recorded at least ten times. The V call is TRBV28, the J call TRBJ2-5; TRBD1 is a possible D gene (5 bases). The CDR3 has 14 residues. Per germline, CDR1 MDHEN and CDR2 SYDVKM. The V and J ends lost 1 base and 5 bases respectively, with 11 bases between them. The CDR3 sequence is CASSLFRVGETQYF. The CDR3 region has the DNA TGTGCCAGCAGTTTATTCAGGGTTGGGGAGACCCAGTACTTC. The entire variable domain, with the rest obtained from reference TRBV28 and TRBJ2-5, is as follows: DVKVTQSSRYLVKRTGEKVFLECVQDMDHENMFWYRQDPGLGLRLIYFSYDVKMKEKGDIPEGYSVSREKKERFSLILESASTNQTSMYLCASSLFRVGETQYFGPGTRLLVL.

The table lists this clonotype with many counts. The rearrangement joins TRBV7-9 to TRBJ2-4, with 9 bases fitting TRBD1. The CDR3 runs to 15 residues. V lost 1 base to trimming and J lost 7 bases; unmatched junction nucleotides: 5. In germline, CDR1 is SEHNR, CDR2 FQNEAQ (reference sequence). The CDR3 coding sequence is TGTGCCAGCAGCTTAGGGACTGGACAGGGGAACATTCAGTACTTC. Protein: CASSLGTGQGNIQYF. The variable domain in full, with the rest retrieved from reference TRBV7-9 and TRBJ2-4, is DTGVSQNPRHKITKRGQNVTFRCDPISEHNRLYWYRQTLGQGPEFLTYFQNEAQLEKSRLLSDRFSAERPKGSFSTLEIQRTEQGDSAMYLCASSLGTGQGNIQYFGAGTRLSVL.

In this sample, this clonotype turned up many times. The CDR3 DNA follows: TGTGCCAGCAGCCAACAGGGAGTCTATGGCTACACCTTC. This sequence encodes CASSQQGVYGYTF. The chain combines TRBV6-5 with TRBJ1-2, with D perhaps matching TRBD1 (6 bases). The CDR3 contains 13 residues. Trimming cost V 6 bases and J 4 bases, with 12 bases left between them. Germline V CDR1 and CDR2: MNHEY, SVGAGI.

This clonotype appeared many times. V usage is TRBV7-9 and J usage is TRBJ2-1; TRBD2 agrees at 8 bases. Germline assignment: CDR1 SEHNR and CDR2 FQNEAQ (reference sequence). CDR3 length: 15 residues. Germline trimming cut 1 base from V and 15 bases from J; bases unmatched to any gene: 14. Here the CDR3 DNA reads TGTGCCAGCAGCTTAGTTGGTAGTCGCGGGGGGCCGGGGTTCTTC. Residues: CASSLVGSRGGPGFF.

This clonotype occurred many times. The rearrangement uses TRBV7-3 and TRBJ2-2; no reliable D call. V was clipped by 5 bases and J by 8 bases, with 9 bases between them. Germline V lookup: CDR1 SGHTA, CDR2 FQGTGA. The CDR3 consists of 12 residues. The CDR3 spells CASSPSKGELFF. In DNA, the CDR3 is TGTGCCAGCAGCCCCTCGAAAGGGGAGCTGTTTTTT.

As concerns this clonotype: One junction end disagrees with the germline gene, perhaps due to a read error. The chain employs TRBV12-3 or TRBV12-4 and TRBJ2-7; tentative D call: TRBD2 (6 bases). CDR3 size: 14 residues. The CDR3 spells CASSLGGTAYEEYF. The CDR3 coding sequence is TGTGCCAGCAGTTTGGGCGGGACCGCCTACGAGGAGTACTTC.

The chain has TRBV15 and TRBJ2-5; D not certain. CDR3 length: 14 amino acids. Trimming removed 1 base at V and 2 bases at J, with 8 bases between. Germline V gene data show CDR1 as LNHNV and CDR2 as YYDKDF (reference sequence). CDR3 sequence reads: CATSRVARQETQYF. CDR3 nucleotides: TGTGCCACCAGCAGAGTGGCCCGACAAGAGACCCAGTACTTC.

A few counts support this clonotype. The chain links TRBV7-9 to TRBJ2-1, with 12 bases lining up with TRBD1. The CDR3 covers 15 residues. Germline values: CDR1 SEHNR, CDR2 FQNEAQ (reference sequence). After removal of 5 bases from V and 8 bases from J, the junction contained 7 bases not matched to a gene. CDR3 loop: CASSPGQGAGDEQFF. CDR3 sequence (DNA): TGTGCCAGCAGCCCGGGACAGGGGGCAGGGGATGAGCAGTTCTTC. The full variable domain, completed using reference TRBV7-9 and TRBJ2-1, is DTGVSQNPRHKITKRGQNVTFRCDPISEHNRLYWYRQTLGQGPEFLTYFQNEAQLEKSRLLSDRFSAERPKGSFSTLEIQRTEQGDSAMYLCASSPGQGAGDEQFFGPGTRLTVL.

This clonotype was observed at least ten times. The J gene is TRBJ2-7, the V gene TRBV7-9; TRBD1 matches 9 bases. The CDR3 consists of 19 residues. Looked up from germline, CDR1 is SEHNR and CDR2 is FQNEAQ (reference sequence). The J segment lost 1 base and the V segment lost 0 bases, leaving 13 bases of the junction unmatched. The CDR3 nucleotides are TGTGCCAGCAGCTTAGCAATTTTTTACGGGACAGGGAATTCCTACGAGCAGTACTTC. Its protein is CASSLAIFYGTGNSYEQYF. Variable domain in full (rest from reference TRBV7-9 and TRBJ2-7): DTGVSQNPRHKITKRGQNVTFRCDPISEHNRLYWYRQTLGQGPEFLTYFQNEAQLEKSRLLSDRFSAERPKGSFSTLEIQRTEQGDSAMYLCASSLAIFYGTGNSYEQYFGPGTRLTVT.

This clonotype appeared many times. The V and J genes are TRBV10-2 and TRBJ2-6; D might be TRBD2 (6 bases). The CDR3 totals 14 residues. The germline V gene encodes CDR1 WSHSY and CDR2 SAAADI. V gave up 10 bases and J gave up 1 base, with 11 bases separating them. The CDR3 DNA reads as TGCGCCACCTGGAGCGGGTCTGGGGCCAACGTCCTGACTTTC. It translates to CATWSGSGANVLTF.

This clonotype occurred many times. This chain connects TRBV5-6 to TRBJ2-1; the D gene could be TRBD1 or TRBD2 (5 bases each). Germline V gives CDR1 SGHDT, CDR2 YYEEEE. CDR3 length equals 14 residues. The ends were cut back, 5 bases at V and 8 bases at J, with 17 bases in the middle. CDR3 bases: TGTGCCAGCAGTATAACTTACTCGGGGCATGAGCAGTTCTTC. Translating it yields CASSITYSGHEQFF.

This clonotype has ten or more counts. The chain employs TRBV7-2 and TRBJ1-4; 9 bases map to TRBD1. With V trimmed by 5 bases and J by 5 bases, 0 bases remained unmatched. Germline CDR1 reads SGHTA; CDR2 reads FQGNSA. The length of the CDR3 is 13 residues. The CDR3 sequence: CASSGQGNEKLFF. As DNA, the CDR3 is TGTGCCAGCAGCGGACAGGGGAATGAAAAACTGTTTTTT. Complete variable domain (other parts from reference TRBV7-2 and TRBJ1-4): GAGVSQSPSNKVTEKGKDVELRCDPISGHTALYWYRQSLGQGLEFLIYFQGNSAPDKSGLPSDRFSAERTGGSVSTLTIQRTQQEDSAVYLCASSGQGNEKLFFGSGTQLSVL.

This clonotype has at least ten counts. This sequence joins TRBV28 and TRBJ2-7; 10 nucleotides line up with TRBD2. The CDR3 is 17 residues long. V shed 6 bases and J 5 bases; nucleotides not matched to a gene: 16. CDR1 MDHEN and CDR2 SYDVKM come from the germline V gene. This CDR3 reads CASRPLMPSGSVHEQYF. The CDR3, as DNA: TGTGCCAGCAGGCCATTAATGCCTAGCGGGAGCGTCCACGAGCAGTACTTC.